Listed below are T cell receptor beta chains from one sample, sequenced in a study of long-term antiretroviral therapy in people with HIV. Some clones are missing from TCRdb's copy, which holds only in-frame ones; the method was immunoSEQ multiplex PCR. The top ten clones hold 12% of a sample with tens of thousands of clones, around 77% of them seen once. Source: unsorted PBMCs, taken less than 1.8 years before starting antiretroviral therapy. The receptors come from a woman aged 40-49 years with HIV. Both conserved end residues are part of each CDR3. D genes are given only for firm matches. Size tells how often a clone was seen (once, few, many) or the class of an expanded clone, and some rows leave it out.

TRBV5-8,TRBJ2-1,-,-,CASSLGGTNNEQFF,TGTGCCAGCAGCTTGGGCGGGACCAACAATGAGCAGTTCTTC
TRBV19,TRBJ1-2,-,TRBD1,CASSMGDRERAVYGYTF,TGTGCCAGTAGTATGGGGGACAGGGAAAGGGCTGTCTATGGCTACACCTTC
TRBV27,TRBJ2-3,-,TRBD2,CASSPGLAGARRGDTQYF,TGTGCCAGCAGCCCGGGACTAGCGGGGGCCCGGCGGGGGGATACGCAGTATTTT
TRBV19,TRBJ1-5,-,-,CASWWGLSNQPQHF,TGTGCCAGCTGGTGGGGGTTAAGCAATCAGCCCCAGCATTTT
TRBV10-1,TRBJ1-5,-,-,CASAGGSNQPQHF,TGCGCCAGCGCCGGTGGAAGCAATCAGCCCCAGCATTTT
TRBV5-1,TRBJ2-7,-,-,CASSPGPLEVSEQYF,TGCGCCAGCAGCCCCGGGCCACTTGAAGTGAGCGAGCAGTACTTC
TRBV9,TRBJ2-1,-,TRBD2,CASSSPEGLAGGSSYNEQFF,TGTGCCAGCAGCTCTCCGGAGGGTCTAGCGGGGGGGAGCTCCTACAATGAGCAGTTCTTC
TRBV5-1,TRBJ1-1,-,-,CASSPRSPGNTEAFF,TGCGCCAGCAGCCCCAGGTCTCCGGGAAACACTGAAGCTTTCTTT
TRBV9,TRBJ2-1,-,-,CASSWGPLSYNEQFF,TGTGCCAGCAGCTGGGGACCGCTCTCCTACAATGAGCAGTTCTTC
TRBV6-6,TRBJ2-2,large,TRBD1,CASSSTGAANTGELFF,TGTGCCAGCAGTTCGACAGGGGCCGCCAACACCGGGGAGCTGTTTTTT
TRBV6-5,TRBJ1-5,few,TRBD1,CASSRQGGQPQHF,TGTGCCAGCAGTCGACAGGGCGGTCAGCCCCAGCATTTT
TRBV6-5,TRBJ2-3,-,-,CASSYSQGSTDTQYF,TGTGCCAGCAGTTACTCGCAGGGGAGCACAGATACGCAGTATTTT
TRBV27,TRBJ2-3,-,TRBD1,CASTPGQGTDTQYF,TGTGCCAGTACTCCGGGACAGGGGACAGATACGCAGTATTTT
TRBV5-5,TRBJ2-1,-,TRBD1,CASSLEGTGGLQYEQFF,TGTGCCAGCAGCTTGGAAGGGACAGGGGGACTACAATATGAGCAGTTCTTC
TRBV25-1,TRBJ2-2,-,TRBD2,CASSEASGRATGELFF,TGTGCCAGCAGTGAAGCTAGCGGGAGGGCCACCGGGGAGCTGTTTTTT
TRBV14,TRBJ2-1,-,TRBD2,CASSPRLAGPYNEQFF,TGTGCCAGCAGCCCACGACTAGCGGGCCCCTACAATGAGCAGTTCTTC
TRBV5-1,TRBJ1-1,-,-,CASSYDGPMNTEAFF,TGCGCCAGCAGCTATGACGGACCCATGAACACTGAAGCTTTCTTT
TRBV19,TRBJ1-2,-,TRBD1,CASSRQGTNYGYTF,TGTGCCAGTAGTAGACAGGGGACTAACTATGGCTACACCTTC
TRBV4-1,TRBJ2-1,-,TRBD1,CASSQDPVLGQGSYNEQFF,TGCGCCAGCAGCCAAGATCCGGTTCTGGGACAGGGCTCCTACAATGAGCAGTTCTTC
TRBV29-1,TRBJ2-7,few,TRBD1,CSAKGQGGEQYF,TGCAGCGCCAAAGGACAGGGAGGCGAGCAGTACTTC
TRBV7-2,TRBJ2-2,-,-,CASSPLNRAGELFF,TGTGCCAGCAGCCCCTTGAACCGGGCCGGGGAGCTGTTTTTT
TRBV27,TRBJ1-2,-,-,CASSTVSGAQNYGYTF,TGTGCCAGCAGTACCGTCTCAGGGGCGCAGAACTATGGCTACACCTTC
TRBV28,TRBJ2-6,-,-,CASSFLDSGANVLTF,TGTGCCAGCAGTTTTCTCGACTCTGGGGCCAACGTCCTGACTTTC
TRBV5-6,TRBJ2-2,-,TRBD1,CASSFGTGNTGELFF,TGTGCCAGCAGCTTCGGGACAGGGAACACCGGGGAGCTGTTTTTT
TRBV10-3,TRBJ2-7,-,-,CAISDPGSNPTISSYEQYF,TGTGCCATCAGTGACCCCGGATCCAACCCCACGATTAGCTCCTACGAGCAGTACTTC
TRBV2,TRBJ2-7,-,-,CASSARTDGEQYF,TGTGCCAGCAGTGCCCGAACAGACGGCGAGCAGTACTTC
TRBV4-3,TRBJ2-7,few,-,CASSQDLAYEQYF,TGCGCCAGCAGCCAAGATCTGGCCTACGAGCAGTACTTC
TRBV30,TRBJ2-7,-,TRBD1,CAWSTGGREQYF,TGTGCCTGGAGTACAGGGGGCCGAGAGCAGTACTTC
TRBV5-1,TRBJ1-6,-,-,CASSSNSGDSPLHF,TGCGCCAGCAGCTCGAATTCAGGGGATTCACCCCTCCACTTT